The present T cell receptor (beta chain) was sequenced within a study of T cells in Graves' hyperthyroidism and ophthalmopathy. Amplified TCR beta CDR3 regions came from RNA transcripts. The HTBI set primed first-round TCR CDR3 RT-PCR. TCRdb re-derived calls from the multiplex PCR reads in MiXCR, one entry per CDR3 protein. The sample has 250,000 to 400,000 distinct CDR3 sequences; about an eighth are singletons. Sequencing was performed on blood. The origin of this receptor is a woman aged 40 to 50 with Graves' ophthalmopathy.

CDR3: CASSPISGERVKDTQYF. The CDR3 DNA follows: TGTGCCAGCAGCCCAATCTCTGGGGAAAGGGTGAAAGATACGCAGTATTTT. The rearrangement links TRBV7-3 to TRBJ2-3; no clear D gene. Trimming stripped 5 bases from V and 5 bases from J, with 23 bases between. The CDR3 contains 17 residues. Germline values: CDR1 SGHTA, CDR2 FQGTGA.